These T cell receptor beta chains were read from a single sample in a study of PD-1 blockade in classical Hodgkin lymphoma. Produced via immunoSEQ multiplex PCR; TCRdb's table is partial and in-frame only. This sample carries 15,000 to 18,000 clones, approximately 86% of them seen once, and the ten largest clones take roughly 0.88%. Sequences were obtained from CD4+ T cells from blood. The origin of the receptors is a human donor with classical Hodgkin lymphoma. CDR3s include the opening cysteine and the closing phenylalanine or tryptophan. D genes are given only for firm matches. Where a row states a size, it is once, few, many or the class of an expanded clone; other rows omit it.

j_call	d_call	v_call	clone_size	cdr3_nt	cdr3_aa
TRBJ2-7	TRBD2	TRBV6-5	.	TGTGCCAGCAGTTACTCGGCGGGAGGGACCTACGAGCAGTACTTC	CASSYSAGGTYEQYF
TRBJ1-1	TRBD1	TRBV27	.	TGTGCCAGCGGGAAACAGGGGGCAGGAAACACTGAAGCTTTCTTT	CASGKQGAGNTEAFF
TRBJ1-1	TRBD1	TRBV5-4	.	TGTGCCAGCAGCCGACAGGGGGCTGGGAACACTGAAGCTTTCTTT	CASSRQGAGNTEAFF
TRBJ2-7	TRBD2	TRBV28	.	TGTGCCAGCATTACCGGGGCTAGCGGGAGTAGCTCCTACGAGCAGTACTTC	CASITGASGSSSYEQYF
TRBJ2-1	.	TRBV19	.	TGTGCCAGTAGTATAGAGGCCGGCAGGCCGCCGTTCTTC	CASSIEAGRPPFF
TRBJ2-3	TRBD2	TRBV18	once	TGTGCCAGCTCATCCTCACTAGCGACAGATACGCAGTATTTT	CASSSSLATDTQYF
TRBJ1-3	.	TRBV7-8	.	TGTGCCAGCAGCTTATCCGTCAGGGCGCTCTCTGGAAACACCATATATTTT	CASSLSVRALSGNTIYF
TRBJ1-1	.	TRBV28	.	TGTGCCAGCACCCTCTTCCTCGGGGGGAGGGAAGCTTTCTTT	CASTLFLGGREAFF
TRBJ2-7	TRBD2	TRBV4-3	.	TGCGCCAGCAGCCAATCGACTAGCGCAACCTACGAGCAGTACTTC	CASSQSTSATYEQYF
TRBJ2-7	TRBD2	TRBV7-2	.	TGTGCCAGCAGCTTAGGACTAGCGGGAGGATCCTACGAGCAGTACTTC	CASSLGLAGGSYEQYF
TRBJ2-3	TRBD1	TRBV29-1	few	TGCAGCGGCTCCGGGACAGGGGGTAGGACAGATACGCAGTATTTT	CSGSGTGGRTDTQYF
TRBJ2-2	TRBD2	TRBV10-3	few	TGTGCAATCGGGCTAGCGGGAGACACCGGGGAGCTGTTTTTT	CAIGLAGDTGELFF
TRBJ2-1	.	TRBV4-1	.	TGCGCCAGCAGCCACCACTTCCCGAGCTCCTACAATGAGCAGTTCTTC	CASSHHFPSSYNEQFF
TRBJ2-1	TRBD2	TRBV19	.	TGTGCCAGTAGTCCGACTAGCGAGACCTACAATGAGCAGTTCTTC	CASSPTSETYNEQFF
TRBJ2-3	.	TRBV5-5	.	TGTGCCAGCAGCTCCAGGGATAGCACAGATACGCAGTATTTT	CASSSRDSTDTQYF
TRBJ2-5	TRBD2	TRBV2	.	TGTGCCAGCAAGTTAGCGGGAGACGGAAAGACCCAGTACTTC	CASKLAGDGKTQYF
TRBJ1-5	TRBD1	TRBV27	.	TGTGCCAGCCGACGACAGGGAAGAGGGGGACAGCCCCAGCATTTT	CASRRQGRGGQPQHF
TRBJ2-7	TRBD1	TRBV10-2	.	TGCGCCAGCAGGGAGGGACAGGGGGCCACCTACGAGCAGTACTTC	CASREGQGATYEQYF
TRBJ2-7	.	TRBV27	.	TGTGCCAGCAGTCTCAAAAGGACCTCCCTGGTGTACTTC	CASSLKRTSLVYF
TRBJ1-6	.	TRBV5-4	.	TGTGCCAGTTCAACAGGGATCGCTTATGGTTCACCCCTCCACTTT	CASSTGIAYGSPLHF
TRBJ2-3	.	TRBV30	.	TGTGCCTGGACAGCGAGGGTCACAGATACGCAGTATTTT	CAWTARVTDTQYF
TRBJ2-3	TRBD1	TRBV4-3	once	TGCGCCAGCGGCCGGGGGACAGGGGCGTCGAATACGCAGTATTTT	CASGRGTGASNTQYF
TRBJ1-1	.	TRBV18	few	TGTGCCAGCTCACCACCGGGTGCTAGGATCGATTTCTTT	CASSPPGARIDFF
TRBJ1-1	.	TRBV28	.	TGTGCCAGCAGAAACCTAGCCCTGAGAGGCTTCTTT	CASRNLALRGFF
TRBJ2-7	TRBD2	TRBV18	once	TGTGCCAGCTCACCGAGGGGGACTAGCTCCTACGAGCAGTACTTC	CASSPRGTSSYEQYF
TRBJ1-1	TRBD1	TRBV27	.	TGTGCCAGCAGTTTATTACAGGGGATCTCTGAAGCTTTCTTT	CASSLLQGISEAFF
TRBJ1-2	.	TRBV21-1	.	TGTGCCAGCAGCAAAGAGGGGACAGGGGGAAGCTATGGCTACACCTTC	CASSKEGTGGSYGYTF
TRBJ2-3	TRBD1	TRBV2	.	TGTGCCAGCAGTATGACAGGGGGCACAGATACGCAGTATTTT	CASSMTGGTDTQYF
TRBJ2-5	TRBD1	TRBV7-9	.	TGTGCCAGCCAGGAGGGACAGGAGAACGAACTCCGGGAGACCCAGTACTTC	CASQEGQENELRETQYF